This entry describes one T cell receptor (beta chain). Its antigen is not yet known. Per-base qualities were not stored, and no clone one base away is much larger. A fixed 350 ng of DNA was loaded for every bulk PBMC sample. The immunoSEQ TCRb Assay kit was used according to manufacturer instructions to amplify TCR beta CDR3 sequences from genomic DNA. The KAPA Library Quantification Kit for Illumina platforms was used to quantify the pooled libraries by qPCR. Sequencing of the pooled libraries was done on an Illumina NextSeq 500, with clustering at roughly 0.55-1.2 pM. Regarding the original processing steps: TCR data were analyzed using immunoSEQ ANALYZER and the R LymphoSeq package. A rearrangement efficiency score was calculated as productive divided by the sum of productive and non-productive CDR3 sequences. Within each patient, timepoints were compared pairwise for clonality, measured with the Gini coefficient, and for diversity, measured with the Renyi index at alpha=1. Clonal relatedness, based on an edit distance of 3, and repertoire similarity, based on the Bhattacharyya coefficient, were both computed in LymphoSeq. To classify response, a linear discriminant analysis based on week-3 changes in clonality and diversity was built with the R MASS and caret packages. In its TCRdb copy, this immuneACCESS table keeps in-frame sequences only and misses some clones. Where compared with another copy, unresolved V genes explain less than half of these, and the others have no known cause. The V and J calls and clone size were taken over from that table, and D and trimming were inferred from the DNA. The sample has under 7,500 clones on record, 80% to 90% of them singletons. Together, the top ten hold around 1.9% of the sample.

Germline trimming: 4 bases from V, 2 bases from J; junction bases outside gene matches: 7. The CDR3 runs 16 amino acids, cysteine and phenylalanine included. Kept here is only the CDR3 DNA, which spans 48 bases and is read in frame from base 1. Per the germline V gene (reference sequence), SGHNT is the CDR1 and YYREEE is the CDR2. This specimen comes from a study of blood T cell dynamics during melanoma immunotherapy (dated by TCRdb to 2018 to 2021). Regarding the research as a whole: The patients had metastatic melanoma and were given first-line pembrolizumab or nivolumab plus ipilimumab as standard of care in the United Kingdom. To find early correlates of response, peripheral T cell receptor repertoires were profiled in metastatic melanoma patients before and after one cycle of checkpoint inhibitor therapy. Consecutive patients formed a training cohort, and a further independent group of patients from the same centre was pooled into an external validation set. General conclusions and limits of the study: Unlike progressors, patients who went on to achieve disease control showed a bifurcated reorganization of the PBMC repertoire at W3, with either increased clonality or increased diversity. The relatively small sample size was acknowledged as a potential limitation on generalization of the results. The study was unable to establish whether the T cell clones driving the repertoire changes were melanoma-specific or instead reflected general immune activation.

Read against the paper, the sample's time point label means: pre-treatment baseline. Blood samples were taken at two points: before treatment (T0) and at week 3 (W3), which came after the first cycle of checkpoint blockade. Except for a couple of patients with rapid clinical progression, response was assessed 12 weeks after the first infusion by RECIST 1.1; disease control meant complete response, partial response or stable disease. Patients with prior systemic cancer treatment, concomitant immunosuppressant therapy or synchronous other active malignancies were excluded. Bulk PBMC and plasma cell-free DNA were both sequenced for TCR beta so that circulating cells and T cell turnover could be tracked. Lymphoprep and SepMate tubes were used to isolate PBMC from blood, and red cell lysis was then performed. DNA from PBMC and sorted T cell subsets was extracted with QIAamp DNA Blood Mini kits.

The TCR sequence derives from a human donor with melanoma. The sequence links TRBV5-4 to TRBJ1-5; TRBD1 fits 9 bases in the junction. This specimen was blood, taken from a patient treated with checkpoint blockade. The CDR3 region: CASSQGTGSRNQPQHF. The nucleotides read TGTGCCAGCAGCCAGGGGACAGGGTCGCGCAATCAGCCCCAGCATTTT.